This record concerns one T cell receptor (beta chain) sequence. Unmatched junction bases numbered 4, after V lost 9 bases and J lost 4 bases. CDR1 and CDR2 (germline): LNHDA, SQIVND (reference sequence). The CDR3 extends over 13 amino acids. Survey-level TCR beta sequencing used the immunoSEQ assay. Profiling relied on immunoSEQ multiplex PCR, and the TCRdb table lists in-frame clones only, not all of them. The table lists around 50,000 clones, 90% to 95% of them singletons. The rearrangement joins TRBV19 to TRBJ1-1, with 11 bases that match TRBD1. The receptor comes from a man in his forties with rheumatoid arthritis. Sequencing used PBMCs. CDR3 nucleotide sequence: TGTGCCAGCCGGGACAGGGGGAGCACTGAAGCTTTCTTT. Amino acids: CASRDRGSTEAFF.